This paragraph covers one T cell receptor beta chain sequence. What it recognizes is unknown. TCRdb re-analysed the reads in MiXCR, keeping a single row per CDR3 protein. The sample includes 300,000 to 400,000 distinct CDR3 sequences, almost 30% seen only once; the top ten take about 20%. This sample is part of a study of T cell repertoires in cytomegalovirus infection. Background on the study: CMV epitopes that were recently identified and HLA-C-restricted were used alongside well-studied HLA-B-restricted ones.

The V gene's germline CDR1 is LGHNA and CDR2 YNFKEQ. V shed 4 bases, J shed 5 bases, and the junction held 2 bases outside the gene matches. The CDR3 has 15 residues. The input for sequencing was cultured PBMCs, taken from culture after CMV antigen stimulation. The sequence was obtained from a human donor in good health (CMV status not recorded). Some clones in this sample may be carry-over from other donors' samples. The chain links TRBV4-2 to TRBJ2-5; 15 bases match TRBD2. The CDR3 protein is CASSPGTSGRETQYF. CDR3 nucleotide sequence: TGTGCCAGCAGCCCCGGGACTAGCGGGAGGGAGACCCAGTACTTC.